The next 5 T cell receptor beta chains were all read from a single sample in a study of blood T cell repertoires in COVID-19. Generated by immunoSEQ multiplex PCR, the TCRdb table keeps only in-frame clones and is missing some. The table includes 250,000 to 300,000 clones, around four fifths detected once. Sample: peripheral blood. The source of these receptors is a man aged 60 to 69 who had recovered from COVID-19.

The chain joins TRBV20-1 to TRBJ2-6; unclear D gene. Germline CDR1 and CDR2: DFQATT and SNEGSKA (reference sequence). Trimming left V 3 bases short and J 0 bases short, with 6 bases between. The CDR3 spans 14 residues. CDR3 sequence: CSASLSSGANVLTF. CDR3 bases: TGCAGTGCTAGTCTGAGCTCTGGGGCCAACGTCCTGACTTTC.

This chain connects TRBV18 to TRBJ2-3; TRBD2 matches at 12 bases. Germline trimming cut 6 bases from V and 1 base from J; bases unmatched to any gene: 2. Germline values: CDR1 KGHSH, CDR2 LQKENI. This CDR3 has 15 residues. The CDR3 region is CASSRTSGGTDTQYF. The CDR3 nucleotides are TGTGCCAGCTCCCGGACTAGCGGGGGCACAGATACGCAGTATTTT. Using reference TRBV18 and TRBJ2-3 for the parts outside the CDR3, the full variable domain is NAGVMQNPRHLVRRRGQEARLRCSPMKGHSHVYWYRQLPEEGLKFMVYLQKENIIDESGMPKERFSAEFPKEGPSILRIQQVVRGDSAAYFCASSRTSGGTDTQYFGPGTRLTVL.

This clone was recorded once. This rearrangement joins TRBV7-2 to TRBJ1-5; 7 nucleotides match TRBD1. This CDR3 is built from 18 residues. Germline CDR1 reads SGHTA; CDR2 reads FQGNSA. V trimming: 0 bases; J trimming: 1 base; junction bases outside the gene matches: 9. CDR3 coding DNA: TGTGCCAGCAGCTTAGCGCTACGAGGGGGCGTAAGCAATCAGCCCCAGCATTTT. It is translated as CASSLALRGGVSNQPQHF.

The V gene is TRBV16, the J gene TRBJ2-7; D is unclear. Germline V CDR1 and CDR2: KGHSY, FQNENV. The CDR3 length is 12 residues. V was clipped by 1 base and J by 4 bases, with 5 bases between them. CDR3 nucleotide sequence: TGTGCCAGCAGCCAATTTCGGTACGAGCAGTACTTC. This codes for CASSQFRYEQYF.

The chain combines TRBV11-2 with TRBJ2-1, with D uncertain. The V gene's germline CDR1 is SGHAT and CDR2 FQNNGV. The CDR3 consists of 15 residues. With 9 bases removed from V and 1 base from J, the gap between germline ends came to 16 bases. The CDR3, as DNA: TGTGCCAGTTCCCTCGGAGTGAATTCCTACAATGAGCAGTTCTTC. Translating gives CASSLGVNSYNEQFF. The whole variable domain, filled in from reference TRBV11-2 and TRBJ2-1, reads EAGVAQSPRYKIIEKRQSVAFWCNPISGHATLYWYQQILGQGPKLLIQFQNNGVVDDSQLPKDRFSAERLKGVDSTLKIQPAKLEDSAVYLCASSLGVNSYNEQFFGPGTRLTVL.